The rows below give T cell receptor beta chains drawn from one sample of a study of control samples from healthy donors and cancer patients. Clones were sequenced by immunoSEQ multiplex PCR, and TCRdb holds only the in-frame ones, with some missing. Seen here are roughly 30,000 clones, approximately 94% observed once, and the top ten hold 1.5% to 2%. Material: PBMCs. These TCRs come from a man aged 35 to 55 with colorectal cancer. The CDR3 runs from the conserved cysteine through the conserved F or W. Fields, in order: CDR3 length, J gene, V gene, clone size, D gene, CDR3 protein, CDR3 DNA. The D gene is left open where the match is weak. Rows give clone size only sometimes, using once, few, many, or a class for an expanded clone.

cdr3_length: 12
j_call: TRBJ1-2
v_call: TRBV29-1
clone_size: once
d_call: TRBD1
cdr3_aa: CSFTGTGYGYTF
cdr3_nt: TGCAGCTTCACCGGGACAGGATATGGCTACACCTTC

cdr3_length: 14
j_call: TRBJ2-7
v_call: TRBV6-2/TRBV6-3
clone_size: once
d_call: NA
cdr3_aa: CASSSRTDSYEQYF
cdr3_nt: TGTGCCAGCAGTTCCAGGACGGATAGCTACGAGCAGTACTTC

cdr3_length: 15
j_call: TRBJ2-5
v_call: TRBV3-1/TRBV3-2
clone_size: NA
d_call: NA
cdr3_aa: CASSLKKVFGETQYF
cdr3_nt: TGTGCCAGCAGCCTAAAGAAGGTGTTCGGAGAGACCCAGTACTTC

cdr3_length: 16
j_call: TRBJ1-5
v_call: TRBV4-1
clone_size: NA
d_call: TRBD1
cdr3_aa: CASSQDRQGARQPQHF
cdr3_nt: TGCGCCAGCAGCCAAGATCGGCAGGGGGCGAGGCAGCCCCAGCATTTT

cdr3_length: 15
j_call: TRBJ2-1
v_call: TRBV6-2/TRBV6-3
clone_size: NA
d_call: TRBD2
cdr3_aa: CASSYGTSASNEQFF
cdr3_nt: TGTGCCAGCAGCTATGGGACTAGCGCTTCAAATGAGCAGTTCTTC

cdr3_length: 16
j_call: TRBJ1-3
v_call: TRBV15
clone_size: NA
d_call: NA
cdr3_aa: CATSRDQGIAGNTIYF
cdr3_nt: TGTGCCACCAGCAGAGATCAGGGAATCGCTGGAAACACCATATATTTT

cdr3_length: 14
j_call: TRBJ1-2
v_call: TRBV6-1
clone_size: NA
d_call: TRBD1
cdr3_aa: CASSEGRDRGSYTF
cdr3_nt: TGTGCCAGCAGTGAAGGCCGCGACAGGGGAAGCTACACCTTC

cdr3_length: 16
j_call: TRBJ2-1
v_call: TRBV7-2
clone_size: NA
d_call: TRBD2
cdr3_aa: CASSSGARGGQDEQFF
cdr3_nt: TGTGCCAGCAGCTCGGGCGCGCGGGGGGGCCAGGATGAGCAGTTCTTC

cdr3_length: 15
j_call: TRBJ1-6
v_call: TRBV2
clone_size: NA
d_call: NA
cdr3_aa: CASSERAGTNSPLHF
cdr3_nt: TGTGCCAGCAGTGAAAGGGCCGGGACGAATTCACCCCTCCACTTT

cdr3_length: 14
j_call: TRBJ2-7
v_call: TRBV19
clone_size: NA
d_call: NA
cdr3_aa: CASSIWGLTGEQYF
cdr3_nt: TGTGCCAGTAGTATTTGGGGACTCACGGGGGAGCAGTACTTC

cdr3_length: 15
j_call: TRBJ1-6
v_call: TRBV25-1
clone_size: NA
d_call: NA
cdr3_aa: CASSESTRLNSPLHF
cdr3_nt: TGTGCCAGCAGTGAATCAACGAGGCTCAATTCACCCCTCCACTTT

cdr3_length: 16
j_call: TRBJ1-2
v_call: TRBV3-1/TRBV3-2
clone_size: NA
d_call: NA
cdr3_aa: CASSQATARGNYGYTF
cdr3_nt: TGTGCCAGCAGCCAAGCCACAGCACGGGGAAACTATGGCTACACCTTC

cdr3_length: 13
j_call: TRBJ1-5
v_call: TRBV6-5
clone_size: NA
d_call: NA
cdr3_aa: CASSWGGNQPQHF
cdr3_nt: TGTGCCAGCAGTTGGGGGGGCAATCAGCCCCAGCATTTT

cdr3_length: 14
j_call: TRBJ1-1
v_call: TRBV5-4
clone_size: NA
d_call: TRBD1
cdr3_aa: CASSGGQMNTEAFF
cdr3_nt: TGTGCCAGCAGCGGGGGACAGATGAACACTGAAGCTTTCTTT

cdr3_length: 13
j_call: TRBJ1-1
v_call: TRBV11-3
clone_size: NA
d_call: TRBD1
cdr3_aa: CASSTDRVTEAFF
cdr3_nt: TGTGCCAGCAGCACCGACAGGGTCACTGAAGCTTTCTTT

cdr3_length: 12
j_call: TRBJ1-1
v_call: TRBV3-1/TRBV3-2
clone_size: NA
d_call: NA
cdr3_aa: CASSQAEGRAFF
cdr3_nt: TGTGCCAGCAGCCAAGCCGAGGGCAGAGCTTTCTTT

cdr3_length: 16
j_call: TRBJ2-3
v_call: TRBV14
clone_size: NA
d_call: NA
cdr3_aa: CASSLGTHPYTDTQYF
cdr3_nt: TGTGCCAGCAGCCTAGGGACTCACCCTTACACAGATACGCAGTATTTT

cdr3_length: 15
j_call: TRBJ1-1
v_call: TRBV19
clone_size: NA
d_call: NA
cdr3_aa: CASSIGVSMNTEAFF
cdr3_nt: TGTGCCAGTAGTATCGGGGTATCCATGAACACTGAAGCTTTCTTT

cdr3_length: 13
j_call: TRBJ2-5
v_call: TRBV19
clone_size: NA
d_call: NA
cdr3_aa: CASSLGKQETQYF
cdr3_nt: TGTGCCAGTAGCCTCGGCAAACAAGAGACCCAGTACTTC

cdr3_length: 17
j_call: TRBJ2-2
v_call: TRBV11-2
clone_size: NA
d_call: TRBD2
cdr3_aa: CASSVGTSPRNTGELFF
cdr3_nt: TGTGCCAGCAGCGTCGGGACTAGTCCTCGGAACACCGGGGAGCTGTTTTTT

cdr3_length: 17
j_call: TRBJ2-3
v_call: TRBV7-9
clone_size: NA
d_call: NA
cdr3_aa: CASSHVAGGPSTDTQYF
cdr3_nt: TGTGCCAGCAGTCACGTCGCTGGCGGACCGAGCACAGATACGCAGTATTTT

cdr3_length: 13
j_call: TRBJ1-1
v_call: TRBV29-1
clone_size: NA
d_call: NA
cdr3_aa: CSVEDRANTEAFF
cdr3_nt: TGCAGCGTTGAAGACAGGGCGAACACTGAAGCTTTCTTT

cdr3_length: 14
j_call: TRBJ2-5
v_call: TRBV25-1
clone_size: NA
d_call: TRBD1
cdr3_aa: CASSARGRRETQYF
cdr3_nt: TGTGCCAGCAGTGCGAGGGGGCGTAGAGAGACCCAGTACTTC

cdr3_length: 15
j_call: TRBJ1-3
v_call: TRBV7-9
clone_size: NA
d_call: NA
cdr3_aa: CASSPGSFVGNTIYF
cdr3_nt: TGTGCCAGCAGCCCAGGAAGTTTCGTTGGAAACACCATATATTTT

cdr3_length: 14
j_call: TRBJ2-7
v_call: TRBV6-5
clone_size: NA
d_call: TRBD2
cdr3_aa: CASTPGLQSYEQYF
cdr3_nt: TGTGCCAGCACCCCGGGACTACAGTCCTACGAGCAGTACTTC

cdr3_length: 15
j_call: TRBJ1-1
v_call: TRBV29-1
clone_size: NA
d_call: NA
cdr3_aa: CSVALLQGLNTEAFF
cdr3_nt: TGCAGCGTTGCCCTACTGCAGGGGTTGAACACTGAAGCTTTCTTT

cdr3_length: 11
j_call: TRBJ1-1
v_call: TRBV2
clone_size: once
d_call: NA
cdr3_aa: CASSEYTEAFF
cdr3_nt: TGTGCCAGCAGTGAATACACTGAAGCTTTCTTT

cdr3_length: 16
j_call: TRBJ2-2
v_call: TRBV5-1
clone_size: NA
d_call: TRBD1
cdr3_aa: CASSLGGQGYTGELFF
cdr3_nt: TGCGCCAGCAGCTTGGGGGGACAGGGTTACACCGGGGAGCTGTTTTTT

cdr3_length: 14
j_call: TRBJ2-7
v_call: TRBV6-4
clone_size: NA
d_call: NA
cdr3_aa: CASRLLACTYEQYF
cdr3_nt: TGTGCCAGCAGGCTACTAGCATGTACGTACGAGCAGTACTTC

cdr3_length: 16
j_call: TRBJ1-3
v_call: TRBV19
clone_size: once
d_call: NA
cdr3_aa: CASSSSGPDSGNTIYF
cdr3_nt: TGTGCCAGTAGTTCAAGTGGGCCAGACTCTGGAAACACCATATATTTT

cdr3_length: 17
j_call: TRBJ1-6
v_call: TRBV4-1
clone_size: NA
d_call: NA
cdr3_aa: CASSQASAHRGNSPLHF
cdr3_nt: TGCGCCAGCAGCCAAGCCTCCGCCCACCGAGGGAATTCACCCCTCCACTTT

cdr3_length: 15
j_call: TRBJ2-7
v_call: TRBV19
clone_size: once
d_call: TRBD1
cdr3_aa: CASSISGQALYEQYF
cdr3_nt: TGTGCCAGTAGTATTTCGGGACAGGCCCTCTACGAGCAGTACTTC

cdr3_length: 16
j_call: TRBJ2-1
v_call: TRBV6-2/TRBV6-3
clone_size: once
d_call: TRBD2
cdr3_aa: CASSSPGLAAHNEQFF
cdr3_nt: TGTGCCAGCAGTTCGCCGGGACTAGCGGCCCACAATGAGCAGTTCTTC

cdr3_length: 14
j_call: TRBJ2-7
v_call: TRBV19
clone_size: NA
d_call: NA
cdr3_aa: CASRRGGTSYEQYF
cdr3_nt: TGTGCCAGTAGAAGAGGGGGGACCTCCTACGAGCAGTACTTC

cdr3_length: 17
j_call: TRBJ2-4
v_call: TRBV3-1/TRBV3-2
clone_size: NA
d_call: NA
cdr3_aa: CASSQVAQGFAKNIQYF
cdr3_nt: TGTGCCAGCAGCCAAGTAGCGCAGGGGTTCGCCAAAAACATTCAGTACTTC

cdr3_length: 16
j_call: TRBJ2-3
v_call: TRBV10-2
clone_size: NA
d_call: TRBD2
cdr3_aa: CASSESRTSGTDTQYF
cdr3_nt: TGCGCCAGCAGTGAGTCGAGGACTAGCGGCACAGATACGCAGTATTTT

cdr3_length: 16
j_call: TRBJ1-2
v_call: TRBV28
clone_size: few
d_call: TRBD1
cdr3_aa: CASSLLLGQGVSGYTF
cdr3_nt: TGTGCCAGCAGTTTACTGTTGGGACAGGGGGTATCGGGCTACACCTTC

cdr3_length: 14
j_call: TRBJ1-2
v_call: TRBV28
clone_size: once
d_call: NA
cdr3_aa: CASIIKGRGGGYTF
cdr3_nt: TGTGCCAGCATCATAAAGGGCAGGGGTGGTGGCTACACCTTC

cdr3_length: 13
j_call: TRBJ1-1
v_call: TRBV6-5
clone_size: NA
d_call: NA
cdr3_aa: CASSYSGQSEAFF
cdr3_nt: TGTGCCAGCAGTTACTCCGGACAGAGTGAAGCTTTCTTT

cdr3_length: 13
j_call: TRBJ1-1
v_call: TRBV11-3
clone_size: few
d_call: NA
cdr3_aa: CASSEHLNTEAFF
cdr3_nt: TGTGCCAGCAGCGAACACCTGAACACTGAAGCTTTCTTT

cdr3_length: 15
j_call: TRBJ2-5
v_call: TRBV5-1
clone_size: NA
d_call: TRBD1
cdr3_aa: CASSNSGGPQETQYF
cdr3_nt: TGCGCCAGCAGTAACTCAGGGGGACCCCAAGAGACCCAGTACTTC

cdr3_length: 16
j_call: TRBJ1-6
v_call: TRBV3-1/TRBV3-2
clone_size: NA
d_call: TRBD1
cdr3_aa: CASSQEGGRGGSPLHF
cdr3_nt: TGTGCCAGCAGCCAAGAAGGGGGCAGGGGGGGTTCACCCCTCCACTTT

cdr3_length: 13
j_call: TRBJ1-3
v_call: TRBV30
clone_size: NA
d_call: NA
cdr3_aa: CAWSPGSGNTIYF
cdr3_nt: TGTGCCTGGAGCCCGGGCTCTGGAAACACCATATATTTT

cdr3_length: 16
j_call: TRBJ2-3
v_call: TRBV9
clone_size: NA
d_call: TRBD2
cdr3_aa: CASSIGASGATDTQYF
cdr3_nt: TGTGCCAGCAGCATAGGAGCTAGCGGCGCCACAGATACGCAGTATTTT

cdr3_length: 14
j_call: TRBJ1-1
v_call: TRBV6-5
clone_size: NA
d_call: TRBD1
cdr3_aa: CASRPGQVATEAFF
cdr3_nt: TGTGCCAGCAGACCTGGACAGGTTGCCACTGAAGCTTTCTTT

cdr3_length: 17
j_call: TRBJ1-2
v_call: TRBV9
clone_size: NA
d_call: NA
cdr3_aa: CASSPNPGGVKNYGYTF
cdr3_nt: TGTGCCAGCAGCCCCAATCCGGGGGGGGTGAAGAACTATGGCTACACCTTC

cdr3_length: 17
j_call: TRBJ2-1
v_call: TRBV4-1
clone_size: once
d_call: TRBD1
cdr3_aa: CASSPRSRGQGLHEQFF
cdr3_nt: TGCGCCAGCAGCCCCCGGTCCAGGGGGCAGGGCTTACATGAGCAGTTCTTC

cdr3_length: 16
j_call: TRBJ1-4
v_call: TRBV19
clone_size: NA
d_call: TRBD1
cdr3_aa: CASSASSGTGGEKLFF
cdr3_nt: TGTGCCAGTAGTGCCTCCTCCGGGACAGGGGGGGAAAAACTGTTTTTT

cdr3_length: 14
j_call: TRBJ1-3
v_call: TRBV7-2
clone_size: NA
d_call: TRBD1
cdr3_aa: CASRRTGGGNTIYF
cdr3_nt: TGTGCCAGCAGACGGACAGGGGGTGGAAACACCATATATTTT

cdr3_length: 13
j_call: TRBJ2-7
v_call: TRBV7-2
clone_size: NA
d_call: NA
cdr3_aa: CASSSYRGLEQYF
cdr3_nt: TGTGCCAGCAGCTCGTACAGGGGACTCGAGCAGTACTTC

cdr3_length: 13
j_call: TRBJ1-1
v_call: TRBV2
clone_size: NA
d_call: NA
cdr3_aa: CASSEKGFAEAFF
cdr3_nt: TGTGCCAGCAGTGAAAAGGGGTTTGCAGAAGCTTTCTTT

cdr3_length: 15
j_call: TRBJ2-3
v_call: TRBV10-2
clone_size: NA
d_call: NA
cdr3_aa: CASRRGLTFTDTQYF
cdr3_nt: TGCGCCAGCAGACGGGGACTCACGTTTACAGATACGCAGTATTTT

cdr3_length: 12
j_call: TRBJ2-1
v_call: TRBV12-3/TRBV12-4
clone_size: NA
d_call: NA
cdr3_aa: CASSLSINEQFF
cdr3_nt: TGTGCCAGCAGTTTAAGCATCAATGAGCAGTTCTTC

cdr3_length: 11
j_call: TRBJ1-1
v_call: TRBV27
clone_size: NA
d_call: TRBD1
cdr3_aa: CASSFRGRAFF
cdr3_nt: TGTGCCAGCAGTTTCAGGGGGCGAGCTTTCTTT

cdr3_length: 15
j_call: TRBJ2-2
v_call: TRBV7-9
clone_size: NA
d_call: NA
cdr3_aa: CASSLAPSLTGELFF
cdr3_nt: TGTGCCAGCAGCTTAGCTCCGAGTTTGACCGGGGAGCTGTTTTTT